This TCR beta chain is drawn from a study of blood T cell repertoires in COVID-19. TCRdb's copy holds only in-frame clones and misses some; the assay was immunoSEQ multiplex PCR. The sample gives roughly 97,000 clones, more than 80% of which show up once; under 30% is in the top ten. The clonotype was recovered from a man aged 55-75 years with acute or convalescent COVID-19. Sequencing was done on a sample of peripheral blood.

Written as DNA, the CDR3 is TGCGCCAGCAGCCAAGACACTAGCAGCGATGAGCAGTTCTTC. It translates to CASSQDTSSDEQFF. This rearrangement joins TRBV4-1 to TRBJ2-1; D may be TRBD2 (6 bases). The V end lost 0 bases, the J end lost 8 bases, and 11 bases lay between the germline ends. This CDR3 contains 14 residues. CDR1 MGHRA and CDR2 YSYEKL come from the germline V gene.